The source of this T cell receptor beta chain is a study of vaccination and CD4 T cells after COVID-19 (dated by TCRdb to the early 2020s). About the full investigation: Six males and four females were included in the convalescent cohort, with two Hispanic individuals, seven Caucasians, two Asians and one multiracial person represented. Post-vaccine blood samples were collected a median of approximately eleven weeks after the second vaccine dose, ranging from about 13 to 250 days. The spike-specific CD4+ TCR repertoire was compared before and after mRNA vaccination in nine to ten COVID-19 convalescent patients and 4 infection-naive healthy vaccine recipients. Participants received two doses of either the Pfizer-BioNTech BNT162b2 vaccine (n=8) or the Moderna mRNA-1273 vaccine (n=2). Control cultures used a CEFX viral epitope pool as positive control, an HIV-1 Nef peptide pool as negative control, or no peptide. Post-COVID blood samples from convalescent patients were collected a median of roughly 100 days after diagnosis, with a range of roughly 30 to 170 days. Culture stimuli were overlapping spike peptide pools from SARS-CoV-2 and from the common cold coronaviruses HCoV-NL63, HCoV-OC43 and HCoV-229E.

Study-wide conclusions, independent of this receptor: Of the vaccine-specific clones found in convalescent patients, nearly all (304 of 307) were mono-reactive for SARS-CoV-2 spike instead of being cross-reactive with common cold coronaviruses. Relatively few convalescent patients were included in the study, and early timepoints after natural infection were not analyzed. In convalescent patients, a median approximately 86% of post-vaccine SARS-CoV-2-reactive clones were detected only after vaccination, and vaccine-specific priming was suggested by this finding. The median count of SARS-CoV-2-reactive clonotypes went up from around 23 after infection to about 40 after vaccination, although the change was not significant.

Libraries were made using PCR. At the Johns Hopkins FTIC core, DNA from the cultured CD4+ T cells underwent TCR sequencing with the Oncomine TCR Beta short-read assay. Genomic DNA was extracted from the cultured CD4+ T cells with the QIAamp micro DNA kit. The Oncomine TCR Beta libraries from cultured CD4+ T cells were pooled using unique dual indexes and then sequenced on an Illumina iSeq 100. Under the source paper's analysis protocol: Non-productive sequences were removed, and CDR3s that did not start with C, did not end with F or W, or were shorter than 7 amino acids were discarded. Antigen-specific clonotypes were identified with the MANAFEST web application by comparing peptide-stimulated wells with reference and other culture wells. To be called positive, a clone needed an FDR below 0.05, an odds ratio above 5, and a productive frequency above 0.1% in at least two of three replicate wells. A clonotype was classed as cross-reactive if the clonotype showed significant expansion both in SARS-CoV-2 spike wells and in at least one common cold coronavirus spike condition. Similarity between CDR3 sequences was evaluated in R version 3.6.1 using Levenshtein distances (stringdist) and unrooted phylogenetic trees (ape). Using fastp at Q25 and MiXCR, TCRdb reprocessed the public reads and kept productive beta chains. All rows with the same CDR3 protein become a single entry with the most common DNA and genes. These V and J calls derive from TCRdb rather than the authors' analysis. The sample table lists 9,500 to 15,000 distinct CDR3 sequences, 20% to 25% of them with a count of one. Roughly 14% of the sample is taken by the ten largest.

Inclusive of the bounding cysteine and phenylalanine, the CDR3 is 13 residues long. Only CDR3 DNA remains: 39 bases, in frame from the first base. Deletion took 1 base off V and 5 bases off J, with a span of 9 bases between the germline ends. The germline V gene (reference sequence) sets CDR1 to SGHNT and CDR2 to YYREEE. This clonotype has a handful of counts. What this receptor recognizes is not known. No base quality values were provided; no much bigger clone lies one nucleotide off. This specimen's treatment or condition label, per the study, means: roughly 10-day PBMC culture with coronavirus spike peptide pools or control peptides (ViraFEST assay). To expand antigen-specific T cells with peptide pools and then pick out the expanded clonotypes through TCR sequencing, the study relied on the ViraFEST assay. Negative nucleocapsid antibody tests before and after vaccination confirmed that the healthy vaccine recipients had no prior SARS-CoV-2 infection. PBMCs were cultured at approximately 2.1 million per well in IMDM supplemented with roughly 5.2% human AB serum and about 10 IU/ml IL-2, with roughly 9.5 ug/ml peptide pools added. On days 3 and 7, half of the culture medium was replaced with fresh IL-2-containing medium. Once the cells had been in culture for over 9 days, the EasySep CD4+ T cell isolation kit was used to isolate CD4+ T cells by negative selection. Ficoll-Paque Plus gradient centrifugation was used to isolate PBMCs from whole blood, and the isolated PBMCs were then either used fresh or cryopreserved at -140C. In general, triplicate wells were set up for every culture condition.

The sample in question was CD4+ T cells from blood, cultured in vitro, obtained before SARS-CoV-2 vaccination. The chain uses TRBV5-4 and TRBJ2-5, with the D segment possibly TRBD1 or TRBD2, each aligning over 5 bases. The clonotype originates from a human donor who received a COVID-19 vaccine. The CDR3 protein: CASSLRGGETQYF. In nucleotides, the sequence is TGTGCCAGCAGCTTGAGGGGCGGGGAGACCCAGTACTTC.